Below, 13 T cell receptor beta chains from the same sample are listed, as sequenced in a study of blood T cell repertoires in COVID-19. The repertoire was sequenced with immunoSEQ multiplex PCR; TCRdb's copy has only in-frame clones and lacks some. The sample has about 140,000 clones; over 75% are singletons. The specimen sequenced was peripheral blood. The origin of the receptors is a man aged 65-85 years with acute or convalescent COVID-19.

The V gene is TRBV21-1, the J gene TRBJ2-7; TRBD1 reflects the table's D call only, with no check against the DNA. TRBV21-1 is shown as a pseudogene. CDR3 length: 14 amino acids. Here the CDR3 reads CASIPKTASYEQYF. The CDR3 nucleotides are TGTGCCAGCATCCCAAAGACAGCGTCCTACGAGCAGTACTTC.

The chain is built from TRBV9 and TRBJ2-6, with 15 positions matching TRBD2. This CDR3 has 18 amino acids. The V and J ends lost 4 bases and 1 base, in that order; junction bases with no gene match: 3. Germline CDR1 is SGDLS and CDR2 is YYNGEE. CDR3 in amino acids: CASSRGLAGGSGANVLTF. CDR3 nucleotide sequence: TGTGCCAGCAGCAGGGGACTAGCGGGAGGTTCTGGGGCCAACGTCCTGACTTTC.

The gene calls are TRBV27 and TRBJ1-2; D is possibly TRBD1 (6 bases). V lost 0 bases and J 3 bases, leaving 8 bases between the germline ends. The CDR3 covers 14 residues. The germline CDR1 and CDR2 sequences are MNHEY and SMNVEV (reference sequence). DNA of the CDR3: TGTGCCAGCAGTTTATCGTGGACAGACTATGGCTACACCTTC. This translates into CASSLSWTDYGYTF.

This chain connects TRBV5-1 to TRBJ1-4; the match to TRBD1 covers 9 bases. Per germline, CDR1 SGHRS and CDR2 YFSETQ. This CDR3 has 15 residues. The V and J ends lost 2 bases and 3 bases, in that order; junction bases with no gene match: 2. The CDR3 here is CASSLRQGANEKLFF. CDR3 DNA: TGCGCCAGCAGCTTACGACAGGGGGCTAATGAAAAACTGTTTTTT.

The genes are TRBV6-4 and TRBJ1-1; 8 bases fit TRBD1. V lost 8 bases, J lost 1 base, and 9 bases stayed unmatched. CDR3 length equals 15 residues. CDR1 is MRHNA, CDR2 SNTAGT, per germline. CDR3 loop: CASPILQGENTEAFF. The CDR3 region has the DNA TGTGCCAGCCCTATACTACAGGGGGAGAACACTGAAGCTTTCTTT.

The V call is TRBV24-1, the J call TRBJ2-7; 9 bases match TRBD1. The CDR3 runs to 14 residues. Germline V gives CDR1 KGHDR, CDR2 SFDVKD. J lost 5 bases, V lost 4 bases, and 5 bases had no gene match. The CDR3 spells CATSEGTGSDEQYF. CDR3 nucleotides: TGTGCCACCAGTGAGGGGACAGGGAGCGACGAGCAGTACTTC.

The V gene is TRBV18, the J gene TRBJ2-7, with a weak D call TRBD1 (5 bases). This CDR3 has 13 amino acids. Germline lookup yields CDR1 KGHSH and CDR2 LQKENI. V lost 3 bases and J 3 bases, leaving 9 bases between the germline ends. The CDR3 loop is CASSPQGNYEQYF. CDR3 DNA: TGTGCCAGCTCACCTCAGGGAAACTACGAGCAGTACTTC.

The genes are TRBV10-2 and TRBJ2-7; maybe TRBD2 (6 bases). Trimming took off 4 bases at V and 6 bases at J, with 10 bases between the two ends. The CDR3 consists of 12 residues. Germline V lookup: CDR1 WSHSY, CDR2 SAAADI. The CDR3 sequence is CASSGDLREQYF. The CDR3 nucleotides are TGCGCCAGCAGTGGGGACTTGCGCGAGCAGTACTTC.

The chain links TRBV27 to TRBJ2-7; 8 bases fit TRBD2. Germline V gives CDR1 MNHEY, CDR2 SMNVEV (reference sequence). The CDR3 is 14 residues long. Trimming at V came to 5 bases and at J to 2 bases, leaving 5 bases not matched to a gene. CDR3 sequence (DNA): TGTGCCAGCAGTCCCCGGGAGGGCCCCTACGAGCAGTACTTC. Its translation: CASSPREGPYEQYF.

The chain carries TRBV9 and TRBJ2-7; D unclear. Germline lookup yields CDR1 SGDLS and CDR2 YYNGEE. V gave up 0 bases and J gave up 2 bases, with 9 bases separating them. The CDR3 length is 14 residues. The CDR3 here is CASSVAPEAYEQYF. CDR3 in DNA: TGTGCCAGCAGCGTAGCCCCAGAGGCCTACGAGCAGTACTTC.

DNA for the CDR3: TGCGCCAGCAGCGATCCGGGCCAGGGGATAAACACCATATATTTT. Translated: CASSDPGQGINTIYF. The chain employs TRBV5-1 and TRBJ1-3; weak D call: TRBD1 (6 bases). This CDR3 has 15 residues. Trimming removed 4 bases at V and 6 bases at J, with 17 bases between. CDR1 is SGHRS, CDR2 YFSETQ, per germline.

The V call is TRBV9, the J call TRBJ2-1; 10 nucleotides agree with TRBD2. Germline V gene data show CDR1 as SGDLS and CDR2 as YYNGEE. The CDR3 covers 17 residues. Losses at the gene ends were 2 bases for V and 4 bases for J; bases not matched to a gene: 9. Here the CDR3 reads CASSVLSGTSVYNEQFF. In nucleotides, the CDR3 is TGTGCCAGCAGCGTCCTATCCGGGACTAGCGTATACAATGAGCAGTTCTTC.

CDR3 sequence reads: CASSFRQAGSTDTQYF. The DNA of the CDR3 is TGTGCCAGCAGCTTCCGACAGGCCGGGAGCACAGATACGCAGTATTTT. The rearrangement uses TRBV11-2 and TRBJ2-3; perhaps TRBD1 as D (6 bases). Trimming shortened V by 3 bases and J by 0 bases, and 13 bases separated the two germline ends. Germline CDR1 SGHAT, CDR2 FQNNGV. The length of the CDR3 is 16 residues. The whole variable domain, filled in from reference TRBV11-2 and TRBJ2-3, reads EAGVAQSPRYKIIEKRQSVAFWCNPISGHATLYWYQQILGQGPKLLIQFQNNGVVDDSQLPKDRFSAERLKGVDSTLKIQPAKLEDSAVYLCASSFRQAGSTDTQYFGPGTRLTVL.